Here is one T cell receptor (beta chain) with its context. Germline CDR1 is SGHRS and CDR2 is YFSETQ. CDR3 length equals 15 residues. The germline V and J ends were trimmed by 0 bases and 8 bases, with 17 bases remaining between them. Source study methods: Estimates of nucleated cell counts were drawn from the amplification of reference gene primers. The table came from immunoSEQ multiplex PCR; TCRdb's copy has only in-frame clones and leaves some out. V, J and clone size were drawn from that table, and D and trimming were deduced from the DNA. The table lists tens of thousands of clones, around 90% of them singletons, with 1.5% to 2% in the top ten. This record belongs to a study of blood T cell repertoires in COVID-19. Study information: Sites across the United States, Italy and Spain contributed samples from acute and convalescent COVID-19. PBMCs, B-cell-depleted T cells, or T cells provided the cDNA or gDNA that made up the material.

This sequence was found in a woman at least 80 years old with active or convalescent COVID-19. Sequenced sample: peripheral blood. The chain joins TRBV5-1 to TRBJ1-2; possible D gene TRBD1, 6 bases. This CDR3 reads CASSLDLVAGDGYTF. The CDR3 DNA sequence: TGCGCCAGCAGCTTGGACCTGGTGGCAGGGGACGGCTACACCTTC.